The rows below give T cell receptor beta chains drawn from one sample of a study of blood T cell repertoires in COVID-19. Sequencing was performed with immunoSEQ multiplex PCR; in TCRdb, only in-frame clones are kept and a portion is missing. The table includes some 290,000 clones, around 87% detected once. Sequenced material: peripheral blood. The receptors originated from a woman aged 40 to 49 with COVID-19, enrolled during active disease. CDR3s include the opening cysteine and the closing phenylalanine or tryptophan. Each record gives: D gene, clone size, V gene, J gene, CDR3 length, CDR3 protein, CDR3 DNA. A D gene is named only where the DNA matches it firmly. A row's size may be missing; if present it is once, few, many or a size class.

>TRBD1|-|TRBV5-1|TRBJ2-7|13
CASSGTVNNEQYF
TGCGCCAGCAGCGGGACAGTAAATAACGAGCAGTACTTC
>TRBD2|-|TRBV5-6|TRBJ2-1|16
CASSLDGTSRIREQFF
TGTGCCAGCAGCTTGGACGGGACTAGCCGTATCCGGGAGCAGTTCTTC
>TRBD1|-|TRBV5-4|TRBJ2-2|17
CASSPDRGRANTGELFF
TGTGCCAGCAGCCCGGACAGGGGCCGAGCGAACACCGGGGAGCTGTTTTTT
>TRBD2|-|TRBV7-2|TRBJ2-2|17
CASSLVGREGRTGELFF
TGTGCCAGCAGCTTAGTTGGACGGGAGGGCAGGACCGGGGAGCTGTTTTTT
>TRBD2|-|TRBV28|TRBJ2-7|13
CASSLLAVYEQYF
TGTGCCAGCAGTCTACTAGCGGTCTACGAGCAGTACTTC
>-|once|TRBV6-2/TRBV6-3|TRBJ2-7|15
CASSYSATATYEQYF
TGTGCCAGCAGTTACTCCGCGACAGCCACCTACGAGCAGTACTTC
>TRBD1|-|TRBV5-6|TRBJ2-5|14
CASSRGTDQETQYF
TGTGCCAGCAGTAGGGGGACAGATCAAGAGACCCAGTACTTC
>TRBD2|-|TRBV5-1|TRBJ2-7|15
CASSPFGGGLYEQYF
TGCGCCAGCAGCCCCTTCGGGGGGGGGCTCTACGAGCAGTACTTC
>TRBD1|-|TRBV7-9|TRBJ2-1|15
CASTMGQAVYNEQFF
TGTGCCAGCACCATGGGACAGGCTGTCTACAATGAGCAGTTCTTC
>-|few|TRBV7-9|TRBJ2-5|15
CASSLTGRGQETQYF
TGTGCCAGCAGCCTGACAGGAAGGGGCCAAGAGACCCAGTACTTC
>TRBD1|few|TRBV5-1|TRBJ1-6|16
CASSAQGQGSNSPLHF
TGCGCCAGCAGCGCACAAGGACAGGGGTCGAATTCACCCCTCCACTTT
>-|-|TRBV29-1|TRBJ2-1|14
CSVVGGASYNEQFF
TGCAGCGTTGTAGGGGGGGCTTCCTACAATGAGCAGTTCTTC
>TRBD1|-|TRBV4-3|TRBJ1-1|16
CASSQRNPGGETEAFF
TGCGCCAGCAGCCAGCGAAATCCAGGGGGTGAAACTGAAGCTTTCTTT
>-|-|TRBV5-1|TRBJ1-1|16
CASSLTLNSGFTEAFF
TGCGCCAGCAGCTTGACCCTAAACTCAGGGTTCACTGAAGCTTTCTTT
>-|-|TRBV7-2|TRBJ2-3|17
CASSLSLVSGLTDTQYF
TGTGCCAGCAGCTTATCCCTAGTTTCAGGGTTGACAGATACGCAGTATTTT
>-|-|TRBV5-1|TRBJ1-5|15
CASSLSPEVDQPQHF
TGCGCCAGCAGCTTGTCCCCGGAGGTGGATCAGCCCCAGCATTTT
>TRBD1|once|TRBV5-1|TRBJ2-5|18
CASSLGQGLTSYPETQYF
TGCGCCAGCAGCTTGGGACAGGGTCTGACCTCGTATCCAGAGACCCAGTACTTC
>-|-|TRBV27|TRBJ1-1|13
CASSRGRSTEAFF
TGTGCCAGCAGTCGGGGGAGAAGCACTGAAGCTTTCTTT
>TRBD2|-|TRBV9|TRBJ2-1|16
CASSVGGGRSYNEQFF
TGTGCCAGCAGCGTCGGCGGGGGTCGTTCCTACAATGAGCAGTTCTTC
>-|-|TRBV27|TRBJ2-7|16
CASTSGVGGVSYEQYF
TGTGCCAGCACCTCTGGTGTGGGAGGTGTCTCCTACGAGCAGTACTTC
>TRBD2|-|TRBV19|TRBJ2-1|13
CASSSVAGDEQFF
TGTGCCAGTAGTAGCGTAGCGGGGGATGAGCAGTTCTTC
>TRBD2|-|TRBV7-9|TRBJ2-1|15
CASSFLLAGVSSEFF
TGTGCCAGCAGTTTTCTACTAGCGGGAGTAAGTTCGGAGTTCTTC
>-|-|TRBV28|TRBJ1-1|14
CASSPGPGNAEAFF
TGTGCCAGCAGCCCCGGCCCCGGGAACGCTGAAGCTTTCTTT
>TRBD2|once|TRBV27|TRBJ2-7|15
CASRTSGSPRDEQYF
TGTGCCAGCAGAACTAGCGGGAGCCCTAGGGACGAGCAGTACTTC
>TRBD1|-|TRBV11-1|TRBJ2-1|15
CASSLDGTGYNEQFF
TGTGCCAGCAGCTTAGATGGGACAGGGTACAATGAGCAGTTCTTC
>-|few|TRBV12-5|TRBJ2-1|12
CASGNSWNEQFF
TGTGCTAGTGGTAATAGTTGGAATGAGCAGTTCTTC
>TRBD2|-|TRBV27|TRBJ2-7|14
CASSGLAGPYEQYF
TGTGCCAGCAGTGGCCTAGCGGGACCCTACGAGCAGTACTTC
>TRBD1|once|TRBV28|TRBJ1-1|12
CASRPIQGRGFF
TGTGCCAGCAGGCCTATACAGGGGAGAGGTTTCTTT
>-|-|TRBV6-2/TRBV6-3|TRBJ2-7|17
CASSYSQGLNLRYEQYF
TGTGCCAGCAGTTACTCCCAGGGATTAAATCTCCGCTACGAGCAGTACTTC
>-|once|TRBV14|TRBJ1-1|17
CASSQDRSIYVRGEAFF
TGTGCCAGCAGCCAAGATAGGAGTATATACGTCCGGGGTGAAGCTTTCTTT
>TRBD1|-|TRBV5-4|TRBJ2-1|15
CASSFRTGSYNEQFF
TGTGCCAGCAGCTTCCGGACAGGCTCCTACAATGAGCAGTTCTTC
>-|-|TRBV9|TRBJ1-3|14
CASSVGRGGNTIYF
TGTGCCAGCAGCGTAGGAAGGGGTGGAAACACCATATATTTT
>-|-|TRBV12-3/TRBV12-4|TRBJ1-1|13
CASSDQANTEAFF
TGTGCCAGCAGCGATCAGGCGAACACTGAAGCTTTCTTT
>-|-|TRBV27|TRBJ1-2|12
CATAVTNYGYTF
TGTGCCACCGCAGTAACTAACTATGGCTACACCTTC
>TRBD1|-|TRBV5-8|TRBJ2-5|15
CASSLGTGPQETQYF
TGTGCCAGCAGCTTGGGGACAGGGCCCCAAGAGACCCAGTACTTC
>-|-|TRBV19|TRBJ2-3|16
CATRGVRQRFTDTQYF
TGTGCCACCAGGGGGGTCAGACAGCGTTTCACAGATACGCAGTATTTT
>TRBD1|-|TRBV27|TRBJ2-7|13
CASSTTGAYEQYF
TGTGCCAGCAGTACGACAGGGGCCTACGAGCAGTACTTC
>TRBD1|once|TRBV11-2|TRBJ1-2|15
CASSQIGQGTYGYTF
TGTGCCAGCAGTCAAATCGGACAGGGGACATATGGCTACACCTTC
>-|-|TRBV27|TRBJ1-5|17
CASGISQGLGENQPQHF
TGTGCCAGCGGGATAAGCCAGGGACTAGGGGAGAATCAGCCCCAGCATTTT
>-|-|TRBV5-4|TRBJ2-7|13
CASSLQGSYEQYF
TGTGCCAGCAGCTTGCAGGGCTCCTACGAGCAGTACTTC
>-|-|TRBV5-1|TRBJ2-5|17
CASSWPRGQVARETQYF
TGCGCCAGCAGCTGGCCCAGGGGCCAAGTAGCTAGAGAGACCCAGTACTTC
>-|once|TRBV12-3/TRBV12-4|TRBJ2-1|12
CASRIGWTSQFF
TGTGCCAGCAGGATAGGGTGGACATCGCAGTTCTTC
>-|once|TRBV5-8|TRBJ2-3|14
CASSLRQLTDTQYF
TGTGCCAGCAGCCTTCGACAGCTCACAGATACGCAGTATTTT
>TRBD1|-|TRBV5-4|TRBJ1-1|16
CASSPVGQTMNTEAFF
TGTGCCAGCAGCCCCGTGGGACAGACCATGAACACTGAAGCTTTCTTT
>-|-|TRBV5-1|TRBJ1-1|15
CASSSLAGLNTEAFF
TGCGCCAGCAGCTCCTTAGCGGGGTTGAACACTGAAGCTTTCTTT